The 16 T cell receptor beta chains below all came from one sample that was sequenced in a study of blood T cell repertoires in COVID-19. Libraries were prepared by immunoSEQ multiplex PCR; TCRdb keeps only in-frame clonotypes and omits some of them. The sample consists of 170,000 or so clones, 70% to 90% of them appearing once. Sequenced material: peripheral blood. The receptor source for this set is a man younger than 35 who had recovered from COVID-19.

The DNA of the CDR3 is TGTGCCAGCAGCGTAGGCGGAGCGGGAGTAGCGGGTACCGGGGAGCTGTTTTTT. This gives the protein CASSVGGAGVAGTGELFF. The chain has TRBV9 and TRBJ2-2, with 8 bases fitting TRBD2. Per germline, CDR1 SGDLS and CDR2 YYNGEE. V dropped 0 bases and J dropped 5; count of bases not matched to a gene: 12. This CDR3 comprises 18 residues.

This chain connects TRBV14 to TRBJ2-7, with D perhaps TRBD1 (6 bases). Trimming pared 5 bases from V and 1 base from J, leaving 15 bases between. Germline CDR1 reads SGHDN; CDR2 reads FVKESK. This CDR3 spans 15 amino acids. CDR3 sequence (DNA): TGTGCCAGCAGCGGATTGGGACACCTATCCTACGAGCAGTACTTC. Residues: CASSGLGHLSYEQYF.

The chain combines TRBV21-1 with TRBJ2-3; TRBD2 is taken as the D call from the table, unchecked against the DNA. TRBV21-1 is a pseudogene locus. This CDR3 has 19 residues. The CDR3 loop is CASTPPRRLSGNGADTQYF. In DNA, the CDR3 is TGTGCCAGCACGCCCCCTCGGAGACTAAGCGGGAATGGGGCAGATACGCAGTATTTT.

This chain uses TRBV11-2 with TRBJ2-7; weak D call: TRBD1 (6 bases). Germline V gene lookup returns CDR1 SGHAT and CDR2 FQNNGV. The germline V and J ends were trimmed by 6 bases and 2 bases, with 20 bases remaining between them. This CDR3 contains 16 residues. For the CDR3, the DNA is TGTGCCAGCAGGTTACTAGGGGGAAATGGCGCCTACGAGCAGTACTTC. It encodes CASRLLGGNGAYEQYF.

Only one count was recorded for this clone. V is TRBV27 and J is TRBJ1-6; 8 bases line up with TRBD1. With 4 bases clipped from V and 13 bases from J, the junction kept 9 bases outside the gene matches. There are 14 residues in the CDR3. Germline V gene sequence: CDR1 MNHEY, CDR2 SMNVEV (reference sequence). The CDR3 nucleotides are TGTGCCAGCAGTTCGGGACAGGACCTGTCGCCCCTCCACTTT. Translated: CASSSGQDLSPLHF.

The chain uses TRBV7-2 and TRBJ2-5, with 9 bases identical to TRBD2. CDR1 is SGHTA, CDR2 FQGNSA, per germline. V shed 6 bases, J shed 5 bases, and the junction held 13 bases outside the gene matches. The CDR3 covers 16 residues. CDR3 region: CASRIMGGRAFETQYF. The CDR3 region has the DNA TGTGCCAGCAGAATAATGGGCGGGAGGGCCTTTGAGACCCAGTACTTC.

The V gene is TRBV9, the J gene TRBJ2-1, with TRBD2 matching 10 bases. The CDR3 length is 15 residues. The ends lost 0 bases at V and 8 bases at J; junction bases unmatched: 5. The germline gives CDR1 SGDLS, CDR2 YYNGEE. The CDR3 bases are TGTGCCAGCAGCGTAGCTCCTAGCGGGAGAGATGAGCAGTTCTTC. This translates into CASSVAPSGRDEQFF.

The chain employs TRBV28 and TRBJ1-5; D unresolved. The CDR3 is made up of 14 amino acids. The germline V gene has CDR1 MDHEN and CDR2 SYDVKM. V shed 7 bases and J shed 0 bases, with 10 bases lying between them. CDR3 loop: CASTLTGSNQPQHF. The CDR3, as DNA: TGTGCCAGCACCCTAACGGGTAGCAATCAGCCCCAGCATTTT.

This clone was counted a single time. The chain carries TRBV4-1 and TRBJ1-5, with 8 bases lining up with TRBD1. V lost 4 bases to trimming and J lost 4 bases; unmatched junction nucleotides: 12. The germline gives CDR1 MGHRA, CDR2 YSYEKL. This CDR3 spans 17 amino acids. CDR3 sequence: CASSPQPGQVGNQPQHF. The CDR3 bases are TGCGCCAGCAGCCCCCAGCCGGGACAGGTCGGAAATCAGCCCCAGCATTTT.

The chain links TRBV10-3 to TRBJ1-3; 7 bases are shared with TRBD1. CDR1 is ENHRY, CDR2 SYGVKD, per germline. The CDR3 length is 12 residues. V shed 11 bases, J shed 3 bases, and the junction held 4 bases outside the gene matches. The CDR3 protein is CAHGTDGNTIYF. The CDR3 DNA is TGTGCCCATGGGACAGATGGAAACACCATATATTTT.

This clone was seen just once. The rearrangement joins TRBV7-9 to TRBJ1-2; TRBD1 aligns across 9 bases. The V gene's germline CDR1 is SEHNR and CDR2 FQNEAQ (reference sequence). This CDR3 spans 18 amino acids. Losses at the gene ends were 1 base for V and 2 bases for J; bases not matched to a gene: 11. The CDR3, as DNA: TGTGCCAGCAGCTTAGAGGGACAGGGAAGGGGCACAAACTATGGCTACACCTTC. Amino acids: CASSLEGQGRGTNYGYTF.

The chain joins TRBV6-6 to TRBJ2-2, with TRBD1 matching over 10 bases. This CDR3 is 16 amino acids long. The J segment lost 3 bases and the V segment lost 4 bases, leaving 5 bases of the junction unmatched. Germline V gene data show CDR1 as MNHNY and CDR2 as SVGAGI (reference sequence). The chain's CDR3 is CASSLPGQGHTGELFF. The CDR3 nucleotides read TGTGCCAGCAGTTTACCGGGACAGGGGCACACCGGGGAGCTGTTTTTT.

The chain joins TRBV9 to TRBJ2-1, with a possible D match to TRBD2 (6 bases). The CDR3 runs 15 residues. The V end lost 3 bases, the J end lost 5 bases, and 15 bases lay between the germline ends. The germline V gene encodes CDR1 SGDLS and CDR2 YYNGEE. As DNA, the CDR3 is TGTGCCAGCAGCGCCGCGACTAGTTCTGACAATGAGCAGTTCTTC. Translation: CASSAATSSDNEQFF.

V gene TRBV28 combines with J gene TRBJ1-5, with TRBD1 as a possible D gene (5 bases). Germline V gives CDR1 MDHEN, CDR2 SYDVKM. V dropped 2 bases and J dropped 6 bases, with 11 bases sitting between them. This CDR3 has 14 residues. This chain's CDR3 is CASSLQGGFQPQHF. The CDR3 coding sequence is TGTGCCAGCAGTTTACAGGGAGGGTTTCAGCCCCAGCATTTT.

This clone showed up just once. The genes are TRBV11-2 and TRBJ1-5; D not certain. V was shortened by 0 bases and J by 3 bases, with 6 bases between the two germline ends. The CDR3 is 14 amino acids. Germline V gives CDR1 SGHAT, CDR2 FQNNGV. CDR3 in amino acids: CASSLEQSNQPQHF. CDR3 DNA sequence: TGTGCCAGCAGCTTAGAACAGTCCAATCAGCCCCAGCATTTT. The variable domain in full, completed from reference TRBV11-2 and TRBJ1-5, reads EAGVAQSPRYKIIEKRQSVAFWCNPISGHATLYWYQQILGQGPKLLIQFQNNGVVDDSQLPKDRFSAERLKGVDSTLKIQPAKLEDSAVYLCASSLEQSNQPQHFGDGTRLSIL.

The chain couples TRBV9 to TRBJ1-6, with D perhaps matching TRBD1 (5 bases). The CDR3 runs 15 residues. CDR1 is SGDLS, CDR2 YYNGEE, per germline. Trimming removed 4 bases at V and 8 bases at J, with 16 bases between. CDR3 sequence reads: CASSLGVGGDSPLHF. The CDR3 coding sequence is TGTGCCAGCAGCTTAGGGGTGGGGGGGGATTCACCCCTCCACTTT.